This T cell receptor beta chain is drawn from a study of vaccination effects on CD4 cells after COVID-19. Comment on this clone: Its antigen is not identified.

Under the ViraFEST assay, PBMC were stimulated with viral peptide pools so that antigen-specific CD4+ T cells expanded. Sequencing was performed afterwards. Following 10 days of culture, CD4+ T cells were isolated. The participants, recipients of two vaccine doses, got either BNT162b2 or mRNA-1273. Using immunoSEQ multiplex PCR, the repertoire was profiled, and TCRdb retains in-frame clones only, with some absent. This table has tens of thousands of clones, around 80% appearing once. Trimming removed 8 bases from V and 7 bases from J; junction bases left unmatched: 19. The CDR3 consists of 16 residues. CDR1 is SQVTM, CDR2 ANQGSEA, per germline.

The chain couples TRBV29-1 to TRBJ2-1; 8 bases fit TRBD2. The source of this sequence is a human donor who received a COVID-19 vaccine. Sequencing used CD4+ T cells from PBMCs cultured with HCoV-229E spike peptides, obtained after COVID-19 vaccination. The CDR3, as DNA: TGCAGCATGGACCGGGGGGGAAGGGGGGTCGGAAATGAGCAGTTCTTC. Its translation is CSMDRGGRGVGNEQFF.